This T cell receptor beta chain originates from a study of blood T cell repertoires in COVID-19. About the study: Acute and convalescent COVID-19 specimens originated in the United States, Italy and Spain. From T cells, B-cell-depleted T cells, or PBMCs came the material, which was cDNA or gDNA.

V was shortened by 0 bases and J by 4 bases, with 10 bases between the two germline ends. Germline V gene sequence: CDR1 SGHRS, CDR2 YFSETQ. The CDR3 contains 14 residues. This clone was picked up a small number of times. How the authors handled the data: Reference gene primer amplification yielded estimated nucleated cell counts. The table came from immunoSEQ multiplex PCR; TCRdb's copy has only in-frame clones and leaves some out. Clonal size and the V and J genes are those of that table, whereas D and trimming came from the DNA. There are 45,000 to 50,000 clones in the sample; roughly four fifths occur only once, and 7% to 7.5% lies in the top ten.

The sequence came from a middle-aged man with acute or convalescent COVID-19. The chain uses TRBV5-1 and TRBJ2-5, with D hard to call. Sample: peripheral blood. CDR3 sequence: CASSLGQIVETQYF. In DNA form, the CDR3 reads TGCGCCAGCAGCTTGGGTCAGATTGTAGAGACCCAGTACTTC.